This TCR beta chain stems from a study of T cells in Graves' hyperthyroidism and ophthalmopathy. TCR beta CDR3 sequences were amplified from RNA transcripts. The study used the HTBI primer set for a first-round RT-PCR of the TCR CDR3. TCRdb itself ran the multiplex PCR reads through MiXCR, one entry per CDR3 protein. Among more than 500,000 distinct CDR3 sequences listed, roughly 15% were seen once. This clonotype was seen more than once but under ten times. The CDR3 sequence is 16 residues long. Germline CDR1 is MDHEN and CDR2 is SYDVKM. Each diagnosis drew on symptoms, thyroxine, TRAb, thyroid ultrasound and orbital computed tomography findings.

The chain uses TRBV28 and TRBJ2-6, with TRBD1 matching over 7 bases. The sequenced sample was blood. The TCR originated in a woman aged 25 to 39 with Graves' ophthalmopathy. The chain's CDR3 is CTARTGAISGANVLTF. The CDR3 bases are TGTACCGCAAGGACAGGAGCAATCTCTGGGGCCAACGTCCTGACTTTC.